This T cell receptor beta chain was found in a study of monozygotic twins with inflammatory bowel disease. Making each TCR library took 3,000 to 4,000 ng of total RNA. Template switching was used to attach UMIs, which incorporated a 6-nucleotide sample barcode. After re-calling the 5' RACE reads, TCRdb lists one entry per CDR3 protein, DNA absent. The sample holds some 150,000 distinct CDR3 sequences. Germline V gene lookup returns CDR1 MDHEN and CDR2 SYDVKM. The CDR3 is 14 amino acids. The material sequenced was blood. This chain uses TRBV28 with TRBJ2-5; TCRdb's assignment of TRBD1 cannot be checked, as there is no DNA. The source of this sequence is a human donor with ulcerative colitis or Crohn's disease, or a healthy co-twin of an affected twin (not recorded which). CDR3 amino acids: CASSPSTGTETQYF.